This note documents a single TCR beta chain sequence. Only in-frame clones appear in the TCRdb table, and some are missing; sequencing was by immunoSEQ multiplex PCR. Here the sample spans 110,000 to 150,000 clones, roughly 80% being singletons. Deletions cut 1 base from V and 5 bases from J, with 12 bases between. The CDR3 is 14 residues long. The V gene's germline CDR1 is LNHNV and CDR2 YYDKDF (reference sequence). This record belongs to a study of blood T cell repertoires in COVID-19. Everyone who took part was roughly 18 to 89 years old, and they came from 24 US areas. Two negative PCRs, clearance, or symptom resolution were required of recovered Cohort 3 donors.

The chain has TRBV15 and TRBJ2-7; the D gene is possibly TRBD2 (6 bases). Sequencing was carried out using PBMCs or T cells enriched from blood (not recorded which). The clonotype was recovered from a woman aged 50 to 65 who had recovered from COVID-19. The CDR3 spells CATSRGQGGNEQYF. As DNA, the CDR3 is TGTGCCACCAGCAGAGGCCAAGGAGGGAACGAGCAGTACTTC.